The 9 T cell receptor beta chains below come from one sample, sequenced in a study of glioma-infiltrating T cells. The iRepertoire nested amplicon-rescue multiplex PCR amplified TCR alpha and beta CDR3s from RNA. TCRdb passed the multiplex PCR reads through MiXCR, listing each CDR3 protein once. The profile covers under 150,000 distinct CDR3 sequences, with around 42% appearing a single time and roughly a fifth taken by the ten largest. Sequenced input: glioma tissue, nonneoplastic brain tissue, or PBMCs (not recorded which). The receptor source for this set is a human donor with low-grade glioma or glioblastoma, undergoing nonglioma brain surgery, or in good health (not recorded which).

The rearrangement joins TRBV7-2 to TRBJ2-4; D call uncertain. V was shortened by 5 bases and J by 7 bases, with 9 bases between the two germline ends. This CDR3 comprises 12 residues. The germline V gene encodes CDR1 SGHTA and CDR2 FQGNSA. In nucleotides, the CDR3 is TGTGCCAGCAGCGCCGTAGGGAACATTCAGTACTTC. It encodes CASSAVGNIQYF.

The chain carries TRBV12-3 or TRBV12-4 and TRBJ1-1; D uncertain. CDR3 size: 15 residues. V was shortened by 1 base and J by 3 bases, with 12 bases between the two germline ends. Written as DNA, the CDR3 is TGTGCCAGCAGTTTAGGTGGCTCGGCTTACACTGAAGCTTTCTTT. It specifies CASSLGGSAYTEAFF.

In its sample, this clonotype was seen a few times. The chain carries TRBV20-1 and TRBJ1-1; no definite D call. V shed 1 base and J shed 1 base, with 4 bases lying between them. Germline V gene lookup returns CDR1 DFQATT and CDR2 SNEGSKA (reference sequence). The CDR3 spans 12 residues. The CDR3 loop is CSARGGNTEAFF. CDR3 bases: TGCAGTGCTAGAGGGGGGAACACTGAAGCTTTCTTT.

The J gene is TRBJ2-5, the V gene TRBV7-2, with D perhaps matching TRBD1 (6 bases). The CDR3 contains 15 residues. V lost 5 bases and J lost 5, with 18 bases in between. CDR1 is SGHTA and CDR2 is FQGNSA in the germline V gene. CDR3 residues: CASSKGMGASETQYF. In nucleotides, the CDR3 is TGTGCCAGCAGCAAAGGGATGGGGGCGTCGGAGACCCAGTACTTC. The full variable domain, in which reference TRBV7-2 and TRBJ2-5 provide the parts outside the CDR3, is GAGVSQSPSNKVTEKGKDVELRCDPISGHTALYWYRQSLGQGLEFLIYFQGNSAPDKSGLPSDRFSAERTGGSVSTLTIQRTQQEDSAVYLCASSKGMGASETQYFGPGTRLLVL.

This clonotype was detected many times. The chain uses TRBV2 and TRBJ2-1; 11 bases agree with TRBD2. Trimming removed 4 bases from V and 6 bases from J; junction bases left unmatched: 5. CDR3 length equals 15 residues. Looked up from germline, CDR1 is SNHLY and CDR2 is FYNNEI. CDR3 in amino acids: CASSGLAGMGNEQFF. The CDR3 nucleotides are TGTGCCAGCAGTGGACTAGCGGGAATGGGCAATGAGCAGTTCTTC.

This clonotype was seen more than once but under ten times. The gene calls are TRBV20-1 and TRBJ1-2; D is ambiguous. The CDR3 sequence is 15 residues long. The V gene lost 3 bases and the J gene lost 1 base, with 15 bases spanning the gap. Per germline, CDR1 DFQATT and CDR2 SNEGSKA (reference sequence). CDR3: CSASKSGISNYGYTF. The CDR3 nucleotides are TGCAGTGCTAGTAAAAGCGGGATTAGTAACTATGGCTACACCTTC.

This clonotype has just one count. This chain uses TRBV6-6 with TRBJ2-3, with D unclear. CDR3 length: 12 amino acids. CDR1 MNHNY and CDR2 SVGAGI come from the germline V gene (reference sequence). The DNA for the CDR3 is TGTGTTAGCAGTTACTCTCCTGATACGCAGTATTTT. It codes for CVSSYSPDTQYF.

V and J are TRBV6-1 and TRBJ1-6; D remains unclear. Germline CDR1 MNHNS, CDR2 SASEGT. V shed 3 bases and J shed 0 bases, with 6 bases lying between them. The CDR3 runs 15 residues. This CDR3 reads CASSEPSSYNSPLHF. The CDR3 DNA reads TGTGCCAGCAGTGAGCCAAGCTCCTATAATTCACCCCTCCACTTT.

This clonotype was detected a few times. Here the CDR3 DNA reads TGTGCCAGCAGCCCCTGGACACAACAAGAGACCCAGTACTTC. Its protein product is CASSPWTQQETQYF. This sequence joins TRBV7-2 and TRBJ2-5, with TRBD1 as a possible D gene (5 bases). With 5 bases removed from V and 2 bases from J, the gap between germline ends came to 12 bases. The CDR3 sequence is 14 residues long. CDR1 SGHTA and CDR2 FQGNSA come from the germline V gene.